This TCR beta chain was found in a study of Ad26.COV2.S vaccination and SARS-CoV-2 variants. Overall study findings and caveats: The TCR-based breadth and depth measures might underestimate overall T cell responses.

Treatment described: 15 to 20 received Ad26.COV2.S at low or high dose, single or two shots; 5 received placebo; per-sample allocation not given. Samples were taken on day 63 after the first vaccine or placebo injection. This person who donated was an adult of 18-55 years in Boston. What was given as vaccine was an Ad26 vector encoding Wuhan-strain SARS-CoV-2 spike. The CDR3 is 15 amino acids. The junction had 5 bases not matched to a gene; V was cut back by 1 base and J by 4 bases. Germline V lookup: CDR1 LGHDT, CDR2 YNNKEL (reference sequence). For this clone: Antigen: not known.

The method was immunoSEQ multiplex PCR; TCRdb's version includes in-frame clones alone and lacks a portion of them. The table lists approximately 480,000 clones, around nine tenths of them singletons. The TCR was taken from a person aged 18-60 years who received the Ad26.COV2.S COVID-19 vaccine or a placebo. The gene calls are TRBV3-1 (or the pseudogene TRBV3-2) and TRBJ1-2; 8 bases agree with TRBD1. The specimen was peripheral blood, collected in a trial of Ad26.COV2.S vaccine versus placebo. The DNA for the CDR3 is TGTGCCAGCAGCCAAGGGACAGGGAGGCCCTATGGCTACACCTTC. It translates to CASSQGTGRPYGYTF.